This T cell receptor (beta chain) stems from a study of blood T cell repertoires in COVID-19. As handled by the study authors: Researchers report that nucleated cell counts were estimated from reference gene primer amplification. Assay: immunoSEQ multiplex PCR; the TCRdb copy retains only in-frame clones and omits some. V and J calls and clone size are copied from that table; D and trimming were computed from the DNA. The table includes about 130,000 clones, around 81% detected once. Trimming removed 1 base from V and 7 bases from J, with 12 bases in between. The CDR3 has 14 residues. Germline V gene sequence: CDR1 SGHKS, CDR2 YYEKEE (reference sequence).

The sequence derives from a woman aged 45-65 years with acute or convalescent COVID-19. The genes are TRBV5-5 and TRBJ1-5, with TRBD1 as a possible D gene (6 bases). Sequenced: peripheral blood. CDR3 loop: CASSLSPGEQPQHF. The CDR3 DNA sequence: TGTGCCAGCAGCTTGAGCCCAGGGGAACAGCCCCAGCATTTT. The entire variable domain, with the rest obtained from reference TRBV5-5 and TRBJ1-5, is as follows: DAGVTQSPTHLIKTRGQQVTLRCSPISGHKSVSWYQQVLGQGPQFIFQYYEKEERGRGNFPDRFSARQFPNYSSELNVNALLLGDSALYLCASSLSPGEQPQHFGDGTRLSIL.